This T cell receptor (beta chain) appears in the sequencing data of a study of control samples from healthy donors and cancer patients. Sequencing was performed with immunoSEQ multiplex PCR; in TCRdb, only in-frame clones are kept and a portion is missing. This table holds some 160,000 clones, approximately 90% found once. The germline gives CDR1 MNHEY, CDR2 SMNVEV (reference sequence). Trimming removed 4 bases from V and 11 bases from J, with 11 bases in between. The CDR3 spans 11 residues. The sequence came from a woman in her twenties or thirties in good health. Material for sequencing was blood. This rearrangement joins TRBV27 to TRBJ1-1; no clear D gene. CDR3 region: CASSSSNGAFF. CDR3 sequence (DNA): TGTGCCAGCAGTTCAAGCAATGGGGCTTTCTTT.